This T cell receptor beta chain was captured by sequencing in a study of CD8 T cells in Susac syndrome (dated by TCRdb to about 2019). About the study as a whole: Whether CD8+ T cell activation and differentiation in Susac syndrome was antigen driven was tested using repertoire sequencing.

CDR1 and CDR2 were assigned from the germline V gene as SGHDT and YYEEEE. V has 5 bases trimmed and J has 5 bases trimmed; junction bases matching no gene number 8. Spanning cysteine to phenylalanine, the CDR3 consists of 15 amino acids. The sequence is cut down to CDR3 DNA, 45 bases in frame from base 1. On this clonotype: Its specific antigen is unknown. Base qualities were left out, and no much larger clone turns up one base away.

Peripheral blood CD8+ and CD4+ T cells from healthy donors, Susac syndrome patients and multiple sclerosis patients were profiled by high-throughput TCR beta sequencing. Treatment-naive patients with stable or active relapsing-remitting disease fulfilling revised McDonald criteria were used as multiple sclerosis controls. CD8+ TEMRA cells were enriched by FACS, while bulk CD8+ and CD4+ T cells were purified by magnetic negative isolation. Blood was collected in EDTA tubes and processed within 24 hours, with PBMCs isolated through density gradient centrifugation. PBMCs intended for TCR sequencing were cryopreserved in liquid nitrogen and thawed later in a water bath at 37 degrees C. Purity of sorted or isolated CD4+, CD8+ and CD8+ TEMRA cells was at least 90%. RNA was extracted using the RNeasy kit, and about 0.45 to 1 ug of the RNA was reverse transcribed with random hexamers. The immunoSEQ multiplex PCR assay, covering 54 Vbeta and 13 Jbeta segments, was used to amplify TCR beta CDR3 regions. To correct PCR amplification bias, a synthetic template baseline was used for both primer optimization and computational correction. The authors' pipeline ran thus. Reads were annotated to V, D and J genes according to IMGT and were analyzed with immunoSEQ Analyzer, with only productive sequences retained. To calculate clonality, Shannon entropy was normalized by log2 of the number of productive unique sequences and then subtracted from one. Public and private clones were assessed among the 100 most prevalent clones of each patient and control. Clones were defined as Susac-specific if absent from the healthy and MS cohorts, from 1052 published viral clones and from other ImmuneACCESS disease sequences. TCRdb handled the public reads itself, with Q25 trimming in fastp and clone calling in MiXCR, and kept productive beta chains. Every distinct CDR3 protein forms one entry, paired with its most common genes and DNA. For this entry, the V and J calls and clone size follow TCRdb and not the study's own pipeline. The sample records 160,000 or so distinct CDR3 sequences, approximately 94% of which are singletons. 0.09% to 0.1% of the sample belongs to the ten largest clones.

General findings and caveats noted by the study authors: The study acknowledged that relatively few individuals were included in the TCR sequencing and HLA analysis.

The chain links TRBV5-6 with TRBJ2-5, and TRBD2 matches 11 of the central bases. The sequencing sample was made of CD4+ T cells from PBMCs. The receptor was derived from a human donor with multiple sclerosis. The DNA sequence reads TGTGCCAGCAGGTTTTCCGGGACTAGCGGTGAGACCCAGTACTTC. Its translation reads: CASRFSGTSGETQYF.